The rows below give T cell receptor beta chains drawn from one sample of a study of OX40 agonist ivuxolimab in advanced cancers. TCRdb's table, derived via immunoSEQ multiplex PCR, lists solely in-frame clones and lacks some. The sample lists 90,000 to 100,000 clones; 80% to 90% were seen once. The specimen comprised CD4+ or CD8+ T cells sorted from blood, sampled in a trial of the OX40 agonist ivuxolimab. These receptors were taken from an adult with an advanced solid tumor such as melanoma, head and neck, liver or kidney cancer. The CDR3 runs from the conserved cysteine through the conserved F or W. D genes are given only for firm matches. The size entry is marked missing in some rows and otherwise reads once, few, many or a size class.

d_call	clone_size	v_call	j_call	cdr3_nt	cdr3_aa
.	.	TRBV16	TRBJ1-2	TGTGCCAGCAGCCAACGGAGGGACAACTATGGCTACACCTTC	CASSQRRDNYGYTF
.	.	TRBV18	TRBJ2-5	TGTGCCAGCTCACCCGGGGAGACCCAGTACTTC	CASSPGETQYF
.	.	TRBV10-3	TRBJ1-3	TGTGCCATCAGTGCCCCCCAGGGGCAGCAGTCTGGAAACACCATATATTTT	CAISAPQGQQSGNTIYF
TRBD2	once	TRBV19	TRBJ2-5	TGTGCCAGTAGTAGGGGGACTAGCGGGAGAGGAGAGACCCAGTACTTC	CASSRGTSGRGETQYF
TRBD1	.	TRBV5-6	TRBJ1-2	TGTGCCAGCAGAATCGGACAGGGAGCCTATGGCTACACCTTC	CASRIGQGAYGYTF
TRBD1	.	TRBV4-1	TRBJ1-6	TGCGCCAGCAGCCAAGTCCCGGGACAGGGGACACCCCTCCACTTT	CASSQVPGQGTPLHF
.	.	TRBV28	TRBJ2-7	TGTGCCAGCAGTCCAGGAGACGGGAACTACGAGCAGTACTTC	CASSPGDGNYEQYF
TRBD1	.	TRBV5-1	TRBJ1-4	TGCGCCAGCAGCGAGGGACAGGGTAATGAAAAACTGTTTTTT	CASSEGQGNEKLFF
.	.	TRBV11-1	TRBJ2-1	TGTGCCAGCAGCTTAGGGGGCGAGCAGTTCTTC	CASSLGGEQFF
.	.	TRBV19	TRBJ2-7	TGTGCCAGTAGTCCCCCATACTCCTACGAGCAGTACTTC	CASSPPYSYEQYF
TRBD2	.	TRBV5-4	TRBJ2-3	TGTGCCAGCAGCCCCCGGACTAGCGGGCTCCCAGATACGCAGTATTTT	CASSPRTSGLPDTQYF
.	.	TRBV7-9	TRBJ1-1	TGTGCCAGCAGCCCGCGGGGGAGCGGGGCTTTCTTT	CASSPRGSGAFF